The sample holds a few counts of the clone carrying this TCR beta chain. The data stem from a study of blood T cell repertoires in COVID-19. Sequenced by immunoSEQ multiplex PCR; TCRdb stores in-frame clones only, minus some. The top ten clones hold less than 2% of a sample with 400,000 to 500,000 clones, 88% of them seen once. The CDR3 loop spans 15 amino acids. The germline V gene has CDR1 MDHEN and CDR2 SYDVKM. Trimming shortened V by 3 bases and J by 2 bases, and 10 bases separated the two germline ends. The age range of participants was about 18 to 90 years, with residence in roughly 25 US areas. Allocation to cohorts depended on clinical history reported by the participants. Cohort 3 donors counted as recovered after two negative PCRs, clearance, or resolved symptoms.

J is TRBJ2-2 and V is TRBV28, with a tentative D call TRBD1 (6 bases). The receptor's source is a middle-aged woman who had recovered from COVID-19. The sequenced sample was PBMCs or T cells enriched from blood (not recorded which). The CDR3 is CASSFPDRNTGELFF. CDR3 nucleotides: TGTGCCAGCAGTTTCCCGGACAGAAACACCGGGGAGCTGTTTTTT.